A selection of T cell receptor beta chains follows, all from one sample in a study of human CD8 memory T cell subsets. TCRdb reprocessed the 5' RACE reads and keeps a single row for each CDR3 protein, giving no DNA. This sample's table reports some 6,100 distinct CDR3 sequences. The specimen was CD8+ T cells from PBMCs. These receptors were collected from a human donor in good health. Both conserved end residues are part of each CDR3. Not every row has a clone size; where given, it reads once, few, many or a size class.

TRBV4-3	medium-sized	TRBJ2-3	CASSRAGTGSTDTQYF
TRBV29-1	NA	TRBJ2-7	CSVEDGGSGYEQYF
TRBV20-1	NA	TRBJ2-1	CSRLGGESYNEQFF
TRBV7-9	NA	TRBJ2-5	CASSASTGLYQETQYF
TRBV30	NA	TRBJ2-7	CAWSLAGATYEQYF
TRBV12-3/TRBV12-4	NA	TRBJ2-2	CASSLGPWERNTGELFF
TRBV27	medium-sized	TRBJ2-1	CASSLAGQGHNEQFF
TRBV5-1	NA	TRBJ2-2	CASSFLGNTGELFF
TRBV9	NA	TRBJ2-1	CASNQGQGPVNEQFF
TRBV3-1	NA	TRBJ2-7	CASSLAEGAGYEQYF
TRBV9	NA	TRBJ1-1	CASSPFRGPTDTEAFF
TRBV28	NA	TRBJ2-7	CASSGRDSYTYEQYF
TRBV4-1	NA	TRBJ2-7	CASSQGEDREQYF
TRBV7-9	NA	TRBJ2-7	CASSLGTTEQYF
TRBV6-5	NA	TRBJ2-1	CASRGWGGKQFF
TRBV6-6	NA	TRBJ2-5	CASRSGGQETQYF
TRBV10-3	NA	TRBJ2-1	CAISEAQAGEYNEQFF
TRBV19	NA	TRBJ1-1	CAVQAGSNTEAFF
TRBV7-2	NA	TRBJ1-1	CASRITLTEAFF
TRBV9	NA	TRBJ2-1	CASSVDRGEQFF
TRBV28	NA	TRBJ1-6	CASSRDRDNSPLHF
TRBV11-2	NA	TRBJ2-1	CASSSWAELVSGQLYNEQFF
TRBV29-1	medium-sized	TRBJ2-7	CSAQGQGNEQYF
TRBV4-3	NA	TRBJ2-7	CASSQVADYSYEQYF
TRBV29-1	NA	TRBJ1-2	CSVVNGGYGYTF
TRBV5-6	NA	TRBJ2-7	CASSWRQAYEQYF
TRBV4-1	NA	TRBJ1-2	CASSQDGGGADYGYTF
TRBV20-1	NA	TRBJ1-2	CSATPEGGGDYGYTF
TRBV5-1	NA	TRBJ2-1	CASRPTGGSPNEQFF
TRBV5-1	NA	TRBJ2-2	CASGPRDSNTGELFF
TRBV20-1	medium-sized	TRBJ2-7	CSATGTRPYEQYF
TRBV10-2	NA	TRBJ2-2	CASRDTGTVNTGELFF
TRBV13	medium-sized	TRBJ2-7	CASSQRGLREQYF
TRBV19	NA	TRBJ2-2	CATKGVYQSTGELFF
TRBV15	NA	TRBJ1-6	CATSREDRGYSPLHF
TRBV27	NA	TRBJ2-7	CASSLNSGLEQYF
TRBV4-3	NA	TRBJ1-5	CASSEHRGKPQHF
TRBV11-3	NA	TRBJ2-2	CASSPGSTGGELFF
TRBV12-3/TRBV12-4	NA	TRBJ1-2	CASTHWGGNYGYTF
TRBV7-9	NA	TRBJ2-1	CASKIQGNEQFF
TRBV29-1	NA	TRBJ2-3	CSVDAREADTQYF
TRBV6-5	NA	TRBJ2-7	CASSYREGYEQYF
TRBV14	NA	TRBJ1-2	CASSRDRGNYGYTF
TRBV21-1	NA	TRBJ2-1	CASSISSGEQFF
TRBV20-1	NA	TRBJ2-7	CSASKRQGAGEQYF
TRBV20-1	medium-sized	TRBJ2-7	CSARGALAGFEQYF
TRBV12-3/TRBV12-4	medium-sized	TRBJ2-7	CASSKPPGLSSYEQYF
TRBV6-2/TRBV6-3	medium-sized	TRBJ1-1	CASSYTGDTEAFF
TRBV28	medium-sized	TRBJ2-1	CASGSRTPYYNEQFF
TRBV5-5	NA	TRBJ2-7	CASSLGLPYEQYF